Presented here are 17 T cell receptor beta chains from one specimen sequenced in a study of blood T cell repertoires in COVID-19. The method was immunoSEQ multiplex PCR; TCRdb's version includes in-frame clones alone and lacks a portion of them. Of approximately 150,000 clones listed, 80% are singletons. Sequencing input: PBMCs or T cells enriched from blood (not recorded which). The receptors derive from a man in his forties or fifties who had recovered from COVID-19.

This clone was observed a handful of times. The CDR3 nucleotides read TGCGCCAGCAGCTTCGGACGAGGGTGGGCCGGGGAGCTGTTTTTT. It codes for CASSFGRGWAGELFF. J is TRBJ2-2 and V is TRBV5-1, with D possibly matching TRBD2 (5 bases). The CDR3 is 15 residues long. CDR1 is SGHRS, CDR2 YFSETQ, per germline. The V and J ends lost 2 bases and 6 bases respectively, with 14 bases between them.

The rearrangement joins TRBV11-2 to TRBJ1-4; D is unresolved. Germline V gene data show CDR1 as SGHAT and CDR2 as FQNNGV. The CDR3 is made up of 17 amino acids. The V end was cut by 3 bases, the J end by 0 bases, with 14 bases between. CDR3 bases: TGTGCCAGCAGCTTGAGGCCCCGAGGTCCAACTAATGAAAAACTGTTTTTT. Amino acids: CASSLRPRGPTNEKLFF.

The CDR3 here is CASSLMAGTGSGYGYTF. CDR3 DNA: TGTGCCAGCAGCTTAATGGCCGGGACAGGGTCGGGATATGGCTACACCTTC. The chain carries TRBV5-6 and TRBJ1-2; 9 bases fit TRBD1. The length of the CDR3 is 17 residues. Losses at the gene ends were 2 bases for V and 5 bases for J; bases not matched to a gene: 13. Germline V gene lookup returns CDR1 SGHDT and CDR2 YYEEEE.

The chain links TRBV6-1 to TRBJ1-2; D uncertain. Deletions cut 2 bases from V and 2 bases from J, with 12 bases between. CDR1 is MNHNS and CDR2 is SASEGT in the germline V gene. The CDR3 contains 15 residues. The CDR3 reads CASSESEGRNYGYTF. The CDR3 DNA reads as TGTGCCAGCAGTGAATCGGAGGGAAGGAACTATGGCTACACCTTC.

This clone has more than one count but fewer than ten. The chain combines TRBV24-1 with TRBJ1-1; D possibly corresponds to TRBD1 (6 bases). This CDR3 has 14 amino acids. With 5 bases removed from V and 1 base from J, the gap between germline ends came to 10 bases. Germline assignment: CDR1 KGHDR and CDR2 SFDVKD. CDR3 sequence (DNA): TGTGCCACCAGTGGGCAGGGGAAGAACACTGAAGCTTTCTTT. Translated: CATSGQGKNTEAFF.

The rearrangement links TRBV27 to TRBJ2-2; 12 bases fit TRBD2. CDR3 length equals 20 residues. The junction had 14 bases not matched to a gene; V was cut back by 5 bases and J by 1 base. Per the germline V gene, CDR1 is MNHEY and CDR2 is SMNVEV (reference sequence). The DNA for the CDR3 is TGTGCCAGCAGTGCCCGAGGACTAGCGGGGAACACTAGGAACACCGGGGAGCTGTTTTTT. Translated: CASSARGLAGNTRNTGELFF.

The V gene is TRBV2, the J gene TRBJ1-5; maybe TRBD1 (6 bases). Germline CDR1 reads SNHLY; CDR2 reads FYNNEI. The CDR3 totals 15 residues. Trimming removed 2 bases from V and 3 bases from J, with 11 bases in between. CDR3 in amino acids: CASSELRGSNQPQHF. CDR3 nucleotide sequence: TGTGCCAGCAGTGAATTAAGGGGGTCCAATCAGCCCCAGCATTTT.

V and J are TRBV14 and TRBJ1-2; a weak D match, TRBD1 (6 bases). The CDR3 extends over 19 amino acids. Trimming cost V 0 bases and J 2 bases, with 22 bases left between them. Germline CDR1 is SGHDN and CDR2 is FVKESK. CDR3 DNA: TGTGCCAGCAGCCAAGACCTCCTGGGGGCAGGACAGTTGAACTATGGCTACACCTTC. It yields the protein CASSQDLLGAGQLNYGYTF.

V is TRBV7-2 and J is TRBJ1-3; TRBD1 aligns across 10 bases. CDR3 size: 15 residues. Germline V lookup: CDR1 SGHTA, CDR2 FQGNSA. The V gene end was trimmed by 4 bases and the J gene end by 4 bases; junction bases not matched to a gene: 4. The CDR3, as DNA: TGTGCCAGCAGCTCGGGGACAGGGGCGGGAAACACCATATATTTT. As protein: CASSSGTGAGNTIYF.

This chain joins TRBV3-1 (or the pseudogene TRBV3-2) and TRBJ2-7, with D maybe TRBD2 (6 bases). The CDR3 loop spans 13 amino acids. The V gene lost 1 base and the J gene lost 7 bases, with 11 bases spanning the gap. Germline loops: CDR1 LGHDT, CDR2 YNNKEL (reference sequence). The CDR3 DNA reads TGTGCCAGCAGCCAAGGACTAGACTTTGAGCAGTACGTC. Its translation is CASSQGLDFEQYV.

This clone was observed at least ten times. The chain joins TRBV6-7 to TRBJ1-2; 8 positions match TRBD1. TRBV6-7 falls under the ORF class, with uncertain function. CDR3 size: 14 residues. Germline trimming cut 0 bases from V and 7 bases from J; bases unmatched to any gene: 4. The CDR3, as DNA: TGTGCCAGCAGTTACTCCAGGGGGCTAGGTGGCTACACCTTC. This encodes CASSYSRGLGGYTF.

Here the CDR3 DNA reads TGTGCCACCCGACGGGACAATCAGCCCCAGCATTTT. As protein: CATRRDNQPQHF. The chain employs TRBV19 and TRBJ1-5; D not resolved. This CDR3 spans 12 amino acids. Between the trimmed V and J ends, which lost 10 bases and 3 bases, there was a span of 10 bases. CDR1 is LNHDA and CDR2 is SQIVND in the germline V gene (reference sequence).

This sequence joins TRBV6-5 and TRBJ2-7; tentative D call: TRBD2 (5 bases). With 7 bases removed from V and 3 bases from J, the gap between germline ends came to 19 bases. This CDR3 is 15 amino acids long. Germline CDR1 reads MNHEY; CDR2 reads SVGAGI. This chain's CDR3 is CASIPGRVDFYEQYF. In DNA form, the CDR3 reads TGTGCCAGCATTCCGGGAAGGGTGGATTTCTACGAGCAGTACTTC.

The chain recombines TRBV5-1 with TRBJ2-7, with D unresolved. The germline CDR1 and CDR2 sequences are SGHRS and YFSETQ. This CDR3 has 16 residues. V was clipped by 4 bases and J by 0 bases, with 17 bases between them. CDR3 amino acids: CASSPTTFTSSYEQYF. The CDR3 coding sequence is TGCGCCAGCAGCCCGACGACATTCACCAGCTCCTACGAGCAGTACTTC.

The rearrangement uses TRBV10-3 and TRBJ1-1; TRBD1 matches at 10 bases. V lost 6 bases to trimming and J lost 3 bases; unmatched junction nucleotides: 7. The CDR3 has 15 amino acids. CDR1 and CDR2 from the germline V gene are ENHRY and SYGVKD. CDR3: CAISLTGTGDTEAFF. The CDR3, as DNA: TGTGCCATCAGCCTAACCGGGACAGGGGACACTGAAGCTTTCTTT.

The genes are TRBV5-4 and TRBJ1-4; 8 nucleotides align to TRBD1. Germline values: CDR1 SGHNT, CDR2 YYREEE (reference sequence). J lost 7 bases, V lost 2 bases, and 10 bases had no gene match. The CDR3 has 16 amino acids. Here the CDR3 DNA reads TGTGCCAGCAGCTTCTCGTTTCAGGGGGCCGGTGAAAAACTGTTTTTT. It specifies CASSFSFQGAGEKLFF.

The chain carries TRBV30 and TRBJ1-5, with 8 bases aligning to TRBD1. V shed 1 base, J shed 1 base, and the junction held 9 bases outside the gene matches. Germline V CDR1 and CDR2: GTSNPN, SVGIG (reference sequence). This CDR3 comprises 17 residues. CDR3 nucleotides: TGTGCCTGGAGTGGAATCGGACAGGGAAGGAGCAATCAGCCCCAGCATTTT. Its translation is CAWSGIGQGRSNQPQHF.